This T cell receptor beta chain came from a study of shared clonotypes between healthy human individuals. Looking at the study overall: Sampling drew on donors who were a couple of women and three men aged 18 to 49. General study results and limits: Generally, estimated richness proved larger in naive subsets than it did in memory subsets.

Only CD45RO-negative cells positively selected for CCR7 counted as naive CD8 cells, so terminally differentiated effector memory CD45RA+ cells were excluded. A remark on this clone: Antigen: not known.

Data came from immunoSEQ multiplex PCR; TCRdb stores just in-frame clones and leaves some out. Here the sample spans fewer than 700,000 clones, around 95% being singletons. The sequence came from a woman under 40 in good health. Material: naive CD8+ T cells sorted from blood.

CDR3 coding DNA: TGTGCCAGCAGCAGGGGGACAGGGGGGCACTACGAGCAGTACTTC. Protein product: CASSRGTGGHYEQYF. V and J are TRBV11-2 and TRBJ2-7, with 11 bases that match TRBD1. The J segment lost 3 bases and the V segment lost 5 bases, leaving 6 bases of the junction unmatched. The CDR3 contains 15 residues. Germline CDR1 is SGHAT and CDR2 is FQNNGV.